This TCR beta chain was sequenced during a study of T cells in women clearing cervical HPV infection. Data came from immunoSEQ multiplex PCR; TCRdb stores just in-frame clones and leaves some out. The table for this sample gives tens of thousands of clones. This CDR3 spans 13 amino acids. V shed 8 bases and J 3 bases; nucleotides not matched to a gene: 7. Germline loops: CDR1 SNHLY, CDR2 FYNNEI. Worth noting for this clone: Read coverage stops 3 residues before the CDR3 terminus; the germline J gene supplies the remainder.

The chain joins TRBV2 to TRBJ2-7, with 7 bases aligning to TRBD2. This sequence originates from a woman aged 18-69 years with a cervical HPV16 infection that either progressed to CIN3+ or cleared (not recorded which). The material sequenced was blood buffy coat. The CDR3 protein is CASVPGLYYEQYF. The covered CDR3 bases are TGTGCCAGCGTACCGGGACTATACTACGAG. Combining the CDR3 with reference TRBV2 and TRBJ2-7 gives the whole variable domain EPEVTQTPSHQVTQMGQEVILRCVPISNHLYFYWYRQILGQKVEFLVSFYNNEISEKSEIFDDQFSVERPDGSNFTLKIRSTKLEDSAMYFCASVPGLYYEQYFGPGTRLTVT.